This T cell receptor (beta chain) was identified in a study of blood T cell repertoires in COVID-19 (TCRdb year 2020). Broadly, across the study: Samples covering the acute and convalescent phases of COVID-19 were provided by collaborators in the United States, Italy and Spain. The material from the prospective study consisted of cDNA or gDNA derived from T cells, B-cell-depleted T cells, or PBMCs. Deeply sampled blood TCRbeta repertoires from subjects exposed to, actively infected with, or recovered from COVID-19 were included in the dataset. The repertoires were released in a freely available public database intended as a resource for research on the immune response to SARS-CoV-2. The samples were drawn from the first 160 participants of the ongoing ImmuneRACE study and from over a thousand subjects provided by 6 global collaborators. Sample metadata almost always included a de-identified subject ID, COVID-19 status, age in years and sex. Where HLA class I and class II types were available, the types were taken from metadata supplied by the sample provider, not from assay-based typing.

To note about this clone: Its antigen has not been determined. The input lacks base qualities; no much larger clone sits a single base away.

In Seattle, one collaborating source enrolled patients while the infection was active and tracked those patients longitudinally over the course of disease. Collaborating institutions collected whole blood in K2EDTA tubes following their own protocols. For TCRbeta analysis, collaborators shipped samples in one of three forms: frozen whole blood, isolated PBMCs, or DNA extracted from either of those sample types. Paper-wide results and their limitations: How much clinical and demographic metadata was included differed by source and by participant, and the metadata was provided uncurated.

TCRbeta CDR3 regions were amplified from genomic DNA by means of the immunoSEQ Assay, a bias-controlled multiplex PCR. As for the authors' bioinformatics: The number of nucleated cells in each sample was estimated from the amplification of reference gene primers within the assay. Sequence reads were collapsed and filtered to measure the absolute abundance of every unique TCRbeta CDR3 rearrangement. For each sample, productive Simpson clonality was calculated by taking the square root of Simpson's diversity index across productive rearrangements. TCRdb retrieved this table from immuneACCESS and kept in-frame rearrangements only. Not all clones are present; in checked studies, unresolved V genes account for under half, and no reason is known for the remainder. The DNA was the basis for D and trimming; V, J and clone size are from that table. The sample contains almost 400,000 clones, about 90% of them found a single time. The top ten hold 2% to 2.5% of the sample.

V is shortened by 0 bases, J by 4 bases, and the region joining them spans 19 bases. The germline V gene (reference sequence) supplies CDR1 SGHKS and CDR2 YYEKEE. Inclusive of the bounding cysteine and phenylalanine, the CDR3 is 17 residues long. Here the CDR3 DNA is all that survives: 51 bases in frame from base 1. Material for sequencing was peripheral blood. This clonotype was sampled from an older woman with COVID-19, enrolled during active disease. Rearrangement joined TRBV5-5 to TRBJ1-2, with TRBD1 tentatively as D gene (5 bases match). Here the CDR3 is given as CASSLASSIGGFYGYTF. The sequenced DNA: TGTGCCAGCAGCTTGGCCTCCAGTATCGGGGGGTTCTATGGCTACACCTTC.